The 21 T cell receptor beta chains below come from one sample, sequenced in a study of identifying expanded T cells in peripheral blood. TCRdb keeps only in-frame clones here, not all; method: immunoSEQ multiplex PCR. The sample lists fewer than 85,000 clones; 89% were seen once. The sequenced sample was blood. The receptor source for this set is a person between 18 and 70 years old in good health.

The rearrangement uses TRBV5-8 and TRBJ2-5; no clear D gene. CDR1 SGHTS and CDR2 YDEGEE come from the germline V gene. The V gene lost 5 bases and the J gene lost 4 bases, with 15 bases spanning the gap. CDR3 size: 14 residues. The CDR3 loop reads CASSSGALGETQYF. The CDR3, as DNA: TGTGCCAGCAGTTCCGGAGCCCTAGGAGAGACCCAGTACTTC.

This clone came up once. This chain connects TRBV11-2 to TRBJ2-1, with 9 nucleotides matching TRBD2. Unmatched junction bases numbered 7, after V lost 1 base and J lost 6 bases. The CDR3 extends over 16 amino acids. Germline assignment: CDR1 SGHAT and CDR2 FQNNGV. CDR3 sequence (DNA): TGTGCCAGCAGCTTAGTTGTAGCGGGAGTACCCAATGAGCAGTTCTTC. It translates to CASSLVVAGVPNEQFF.

This chain uses TRBV6-6 with TRBJ2-5; possible D gene TRBD2, 6 bases. The germline CDR1 and CDR2 sequences are MNHNY and SVGAGI (reference sequence). V gave up 0 bases and J gave up 2 bases, with 10 bases separating them. This CDR3 is 15 amino acids long. The CDR3 here is CASSYSYGGQETQYF. The CDR3 DNA is TGTGCCAGCAGTTACTCCTACGGGGGACAAGAGACCCAGTACTTC.

The rearrangement uses TRBV5-1 and TRBJ2-7; 8 bases are shared with TRBD1. J gave up 5 bases and V 4 bases, and 11 bases lay outside the gene matches. Germline CDR1 reads SGHRS; CDR2 reads YFSETQ. This CDR3 comprises 15 residues. CDR3 DNA: TGCGCCAGCAGCCTTACAGGAGGACAGGGAAACGAGCAGTACTTC. This translates into CASSLTGGQGNEQYF.

The chain recombines TRBV7-9 with TRBJ1-2; TRBD1 aligns across 10 bases. The length of the CDR3 is 13 residues. CDR1 is SEHNR and CDR2 is FQNEAQ in the germline V gene (reference sequence). The V and J ends lost 5 bases and 9 bases, in that order; junction bases with no gene match: 6. The CDR3 DNA sequence: TGTGCCAGCAGCCTCGGGACAGGGGATCGCTACACCTTC. This gives the protein CASSLGTGDRYTF.

The rearrangement joins TRBV5-5 to TRBJ1-6; D possibly corresponds to TRBD1 (6 bases). CDR1 and CDR2 (germline): SGHKS, YYEKEE (reference sequence). The CDR3 runs 14 residues. Trimming cost V 4 bases and J 4 bases, with 9 bases left between them. The CDR3 DNA reads as TGTGCCAGCAGCGGGGGCCGATATAATTCACCCCTCCACTTT. Translating gives CASSGGRYNSPLHF.

This chain uses TRBV28 with TRBJ1-2; a weak D match, TRBD1 (5 bases). V shed 2 bases and J shed 7 bases, with 20 bases lying between them. Germline values: CDR1 MDHEN, CDR2 SYDVKM. The CDR3 extends over 16 amino acids. The CDR3, as DNA: TGTGCCAGCAGTTTAGGCGCCGGGGGACTAACGGGTGGCTACACCTTC. This codes for CASSLGAGGLTGGYTF.

DNA for the CDR3: TGTGCCAGCAGCCAAGGGATAGGGGGATCCTACGAGCAGTACTTC. Translated, it gives CASSQGIGGSYEQYF. This rearrangement joins TRBV4-2 to TRBJ2-7; D is perhaps TRBD1 (6 bases). Germline lookup yields CDR1 LGHNA and CDR2 YNFKEQ. V was cut by 1 base and J by 1 base, with 11 bases left in between. The CDR3 has 15 residues.

The chain uses TRBV5-1 and TRBJ2-7; 13 bases align to TRBD2. Germline CDR1 is SGHRS and CDR2 is YFSETQ. The CDR3 totals 18 residues. The junction had 10 bases not matched to a gene; V was cut back by 3 bases and J by 1 base. For the CDR3, the DNA is TGCGCCAGCAGCTCCAGGACTAGCGGGAGTGGGGAGTCCTACGAGCAGTACTTC. Amino acids: CASSSRTSGSGESYEQYF. The whole variable domain, remainder taken from reference TRBV5-1 and TRBJ2-7, is KAGVTQTPRYLIKTRGQQVTLSCSPISGHRSVSWYQQTPGQGLQFLFEYFSETQRNKGNFPGRFSGRQFSNSRSEMNVSTLELGDSALYLCASSSRTSGSGESYEQYFGPGTRLTVT.

The chain couples TRBV5-1 to TRBJ2-5; D may be TRBD2 (6 bases). V was trimmed by 2 bases and J by 5 bases, leaving 13 bases between them. Germline lookup yields CDR1 SGHRS and CDR2 YFSETQ. The CDR3 loop spans 14 amino acids. CDR3 protein: CASSLERVGETQYF. In nucleotides, the CDR3 is TGCGCCAGCAGCTTAGAGCGGGTGGGGGAGACCCAGTACTTC.

The chain uses TRBV18 and TRBJ2-6, with 12 nucleotides matching TRBD1. CDR1 KGHSH and CDR2 LQKENI come from the germline V gene. This CDR3 has 17 amino acids. Trimming cost V 3 bases and J 4 bases; bases outside gene matches: 4. The CDR3 here is CASSPGTGGLGANVLTF. Here the CDR3 DNA reads TGTGCCAGCTCACCGGGGACAGGGGGCTTAGGGGCCAACGTCCTGACTTTC. Full variable domain (missing parts from reference TRBV18 and TRBJ2-6): NAGVMQNPRHLVRRRGQEARLRCSPMKGHSHVYWYRQLPEEGLKFMVYLQKENIIDESGMPKERFSAEFPKEGPSILRIQQVVRGDSAAYFCASSPGTGGLGANVLTFGAGSRLTVL.

This clone was observed once. This chain joins TRBV7-2 and TRBJ1-1; 7 nucleotides line up with TRBD1. J lost 0 bases, V lost 4 bases, and 2 bases had no gene match. This CDR3 contains 14 residues. Germline lookup yields CDR1 SGHTA and CDR2 FQGNSA. CDR3: CASSSGTVNTEAFF. The CDR3 bases are TGTGCCAGCAGCTCCGGGACAGTGAACACTGAAGCTTTCTTT. Looking up the rest from reference TRBV7-2 and TRBJ1-1 gives the full variable domain: GAGVSQSPSNKVTEKGKDVELRCDPISGHTALYWYRQSLGQGLEFLIYFQGNSAPDKSGLPSDRFSAERTGGSVSTLTIQRTQQEDSAVYLCASSSGTVNTEAFFGQGTRLTVV.

The chain combines TRBV5-1 with TRBJ2-5; 11 bases are a match to TRBD2. The V segment lost 6 bases and the J segment 4 bases; nucleotides outside the gene matches: 5. CDR3 size: 14 residues. Looked up from germline, CDR1 is SGHRS and CDR2 is YFSETQ. The CDR3 nucleotides are TGCGCCAGCACTAGCGGGGGGATAGGAGAGACCCAGTACTTC. Its translation is CASTSGGIGETQYF. Complete variable domain (other parts from reference TRBV5-1 and TRBJ2-5): KAGVTQTPRYLIKTRGQQVTLSCSPISGHRSVSWYQQTPGQGLQFLFEYFSETQRNKGNFPGRFSGRQFSNSRSEMNVSTLELGDSALYLCASTSGGIGETQYFGPGTRLLVL.

This clone was observed once. The chain recombines TRBV18 with TRBJ2-1; possible D gene TRBD2, 6 bases. Trimming stripped 0 bases from V and 9 bases from J, with 6 bases between. The CDR3 extends over 12 amino acids. Germline assignment: CDR1 KGHSH and CDR2 LQKENI. The CDR3: CASSPPGGEQFF. CDR3 DNA: TGTGCCAGCTCACCACCGGGAGGTGAGCAGTTCTTC.

The sample holds a few counts of this clone. The rearrangement uses TRBV27 and TRBJ1-2, with 10 bases lining up with TRBD1. The germline V gene encodes CDR1 MNHEY and CDR2 SMNVEV (reference sequence). CDR3 length equals 17 residues. The ends lost 4 bases at V and 6 bases at J; junction bases unmatched: 14. The CDR3 reads CASSSLGTGVDYHGYTF. CDR3 DNA sequence: TGTGCCAGCAGTTCACTCGGGACAGGGGTTGATTATCATGGCTACACCTTC.

The V gene is TRBV5-4, the J gene TRBJ2-6, with 9 nucleotides matching TRBD2. CDR1 is SGHNT and CDR2 is YYREEE in the germline V gene (reference sequence). This CDR3 comprises 19 residues. Trimming at V came to 2 bases and at J to 1 base, leaving 10 bases not matched to a gene. CDR3 sequence reads: CASSFPGGRAQSGANVLTF. In DNA, the CDR3 is TGTGCCAGCAGCTTCCCGGGCGGGAGGGCCCAGTCTGGGGCCAACGTCCTGACTTTC.

This chain uses TRBV6-6 with TRBJ1-2; D gene uncertain. V shed 2 bases and J shed 4 bases, with 8 bases lying between them. The germline V gene encodes CDR1 MNHNY and CDR2 SVGAGI (reference sequence). The CDR3 is made up of 13 amino acids. The CDR3 is CASSYEGRYGYTF. CDR3 coding DNA: TGTGCCAGCAGTTACGAAGGGCGCTATGGCTACACCTTC.

The chain joins TRBV5-1 to TRBJ1-4; no firm D call. CDR3 size: 14 residues. Trimming left V 0 bases short and J 8 bases short, with 11 bases between. Germline CDR1 and CDR2: SGHRS and YFSETQ. CDR3 sequence reads: CASSLGYHGEKLFF. The CDR3 DNA follows: TGCGCCAGCAGCTTGGGCTACCATGGGGAAAAACTGTTTTTT.

The genes are TRBV6-1 and TRBJ1-1, with D maybe TRBD1 (5 bases). Germline V gene lookup returns CDR1 MNHNS and CDR2 SASEGT. The CDR3 totals 14 residues. The V end lost 6 bases, the J end lost 1 base, and 12 bases lay between the germline ends. Here the CDR3 DNA reads TGTGCCAGCAGAAGGGACCGGTCGAACACTGAAGCTTTCTTT. Amino acids: CASRRDRSNTEAFF.

J is TRBJ2-3 and V is TRBV9; TRBD1 aligns across 8 bases. The germline V gene encodes CDR1 SGDLS and CDR2 YYNGEE. V gave up 1 base and J gave up 6 bases; unmatched junction bases: 10. The CDR3 covers 16 residues. For the CDR3, the DNA is TGTGCCAGCAGCGTAAACCCCGGGACAGGATGGGATACGCAGTATTTT. Amino acid sequence: CASSVNPGTGWDTQYF.

The genes are TRBV6-1 and TRBJ2-5; no firm D call. With 5 bases removed from V and 4 bases from J, the gap between germline ends came to 8 bases. CDR1 is MNHNS and CDR2 is SASEGT in the germline V gene. The CDR3 totals 12 residues. CDR3 bases: TGTGCCAGCAGTCCAGATAGAGAGACCCAGTACTTC. Residues: CASSPDRETQYF.